These T cell receptor beta chains were read from a single sample in a study of cytomegalovirus exposure and HLA in healthy donors. Here immunoSEQ multiplex PCR was the method, and the copy in TCRdb shows in-frame clones only, minus some. The data contain about 130,000 clones, approximately 79% of them seen just once; the ten biggest clones take up 3.5% to 5%. The sample taken for sequencing was PBMCs. These receptors all come from a man between 18 and 29 years old in good health and CMV-seropositive. The CDR3 runs from the conserved cysteine through the conserved F or W. Each record gives: D gene, clone size, V gene, CDR3 protein. D genes are given only for firm matches. Size values are once, few and many counts, or a class for expanded clones, and some rows have none.

TRBD1 - TRBV5-4 CASSSHGTGRREQYF
TRBD1 - TRBV5-1 CASSLDDRGMAQYF
TRBD2 - TRBV11-3 CASSWGLAGARDEQFF
- - TRBV9 CASSVDVRSQPQHF
- - TRBV11-2 CASSPLMGASSSYEQYF
TRBD2 - TRBV30 CAWSTLTSAGELFF
- - TRBV6-5 CASSLAWKGYTEAFF
TRBD1 - TRBV7-2 CASSSNRGRYTGELFF
- - TRBV21-1 CASSKTDWDRQETQYF
- - TRBV5-1 CASSLTGGKPRRELFF
- - TRBV29-1 CSVVQGGTYEQYF
TRBD1 - TRBV6-6 CASSYSQGADTQYF
TRBD1 - TRBV19 CASSIDRGRAFF
- - TRBV29-1 CSVVRGVGPDTQYF
TRBD1 - TRBV5-1 CASSLIPGQGTTEKLFF
TRBD1 - TRBV27 CASSLLGTGGYTEAFF
TRBD1 - TRBV18 CASSTGTDYEQYF
TRBD2 - TRBV29-1 CSISGSTEGEQFF
TRBD1 - TRBV28 CASSLGLRTGSFQPQHF
- few TRBV2 CASSGGSMVLNEKLFF
- - TRBV5-4 CASSFGGSSTDTQYF
TRBD1 - TRBV5-1 CASSLKGAGGAMNTEAFF
- - TRBV6-4 CASSGSQGDTQYF
TRBD2 - TRBV5-1 CASTTGLAGGRSYNEQFF
- - TRBV5-1 CASRFDPGKNEKLFF
TRBD2 few TRBV7-2 CASSLGPGLAGEGYEQYF